Sequencing of this T cell receptor (beta chain) was carried out in a study of molecular identifiers for immune sequencing clone quantification. General study results and limits: Effector cells kept over 97% of their molecules in clones above 20 RNA copies, while naive cells kept under 1% there.

Naive CD8 T cells were picked out by sorting for CD8+CD4-CCR7+CD45RA+. Listed TCR primers, together with previously described methods, were used for the bulk TCR libraries. MiXCR, run by TCRdb on the PCR reads, gives a single entry per CDR3 protein. Among more than 550,000 distinct CDR3 sequences, roughly 25% were seen once, and the ten largest hold about 0.73%. For this clonotype: Its antigen is unknown.

Sequencing was performed on naive CD8+ T cells from blood, with Jurkat cell RNA spiked in. The subset is: FACS-sorted CD8+CD4-CCR7+CD45RA+ naive T cells. The TCR comes from a human donor in good health. Some libraries in this study had Jurkat cell RNA spiked in.

In DNA, the CDR3 is TGTGCCAGCTCACCATGGACTAGCGTCCCCTCTGGAGAGACCCAGTACTTC. Amino acids: CASSPWTSVPSGETQYF. The J gene is TRBJ2-5, the V gene TRBV18; TRBD2 aligns across 9 bases. Germline V CDR1 and CDR2: KGHSH, LQKENI. V trimming: 2 bases; J trimming: 4 bases; junction bases outside the gene matches: 11. The CDR3 is made up of 17 amino acids.